This section outlines one TCR beta chain sequence together with its context. Its antigen remains unknown. Using immunoSEQ multiplex PCR, the repertoire was profiled, and TCRdb retains in-frame clones only, with some absent. The sample shows fewer than 150,000 clones, 88% of them seen only once. The data were taken from a study of cytomegalovirus exposure and HLA in healthy donors. Findings of the study overall: Researchers reported that a few CMV-associated chains were confirmed in vitro as CMV antigen-specific.

Germline-derived CDR1 and CDR2 are MNHNY and SVGAGI (reference sequence). The CDR3 has 15 amino acids. The V end lost 3 bases, the J end lost 1 base, and 12 bases lay between the germline ends. Donors were drawn from the approximately 120-subject validation cohort, separate from the roughly 610-subject first cohort. The sequenced sample was PBMCs. The sequence derives from a man aged 30 to 39 in good health and CMV-seronegative. J is TRBJ1-1 and V is TRBV6-6; no reliable D call. CDR3 nucleotides: TGTGCCAGCAGTTATCGGTCCTCCGGGAACACTGAAGCTTTCTTT. Protein sequence: CASSYRSSGNTEAFF.